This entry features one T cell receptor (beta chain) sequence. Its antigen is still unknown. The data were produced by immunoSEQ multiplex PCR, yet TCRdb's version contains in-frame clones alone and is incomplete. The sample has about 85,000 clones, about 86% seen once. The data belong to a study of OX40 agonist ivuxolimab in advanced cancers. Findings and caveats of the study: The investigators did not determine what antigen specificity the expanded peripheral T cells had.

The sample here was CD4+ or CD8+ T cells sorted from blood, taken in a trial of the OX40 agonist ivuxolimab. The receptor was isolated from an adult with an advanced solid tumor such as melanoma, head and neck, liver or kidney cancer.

The CDR3 sequence is CASSPSGTEGETQYF. The DNA for the CDR3 is TGTGCCAGCAGCCCATCCGGGACAGAGGGAGAGACCCAGTACTTC. The genes are TRBV2 and TRBJ2-5; the match to TRBD1 covers 7 bases. V lost 6 bases to trimming and J lost 4 bases; unmatched junction nucleotides: 11. Germline values: CDR1 SNHLY, CDR2 FYNNEI. This CDR3 has 15 residues.